This T cell receptor (beta chain) was identified in a study of blood T cell repertoires in COVID-19. Per the study methods: For nucleated cells, counts were estimated from reference gene primer amplification. The repertoire was sequenced with immunoSEQ multiplex PCR; TCRdb's copy has only in-frame clones and lacks some. V, J and clone size derive from that table, while D and trimming were established from the DNA sequence. The top ten hold 3% of the sample, which has around 260,000 clones, 70% to 90% seen once. The CDR3 contains 13 residues. Per germline, CDR1 GTSNPN and CDR2 SVGIG (reference sequence). Germline trimming cut 4 bases from V and 2 bases from J; bases unmatched to any gene: 2.

The V and J genes are TRBV30 and TRBJ2-3; the match to TRBD2 covers 8 bases. This sequence was found in a woman younger than 45 with active or convalescent COVID-19. The sequenced sample consisted of peripheral blood. The CDR3 loop reads CAWNGLATDTQYF. CDR3 in DNA: TGTGCCTGGAATGGACTAGCCACAGATACGCAGTATTTT.